This T cell receptor beta chain came from a study of beta chain features in type 1 diabetes. Investigators reverse transcribed all isolated RNA, so they sequenced expressed TCRB transcripts. Measured with immunoSEQ multiplex PCR; TCRdb has only the in-frame clones, and not every one. The table includes over 200,000 clones, around 9.9% detected once. Concerning this clone itself: As yet, its antigen is unknown.

General study points: Moderate yet significant TCRB CDR3 shortening was seen in Type 1 diabetes patients in all four CD4+ subsets.

The germline V gene has CDR1 MNHEY and CDR2 SVGAGI. Between the trimmed V and J ends, which lost 4 bases and 2 bases, there was a span of 11 bases. This CDR3 region has 14 residues. Source material: naive CD4+ T cells from blood. The receptor was isolated from a man aged 30-40 years with type 1 diabetes. V is TRBV6-5 and J is TRBJ2-5, with D perhaps TRBD2 (6 bases). CDR3 sequence (DNA): TGTGCCAGCAGTTGGGGGACTGTGCAAGAGACCCAGTACTTC. This gives the protein CASSWGTVQETQYF.